This T cell receptor beta chain comes out of a study of blood T cell repertoires in COVID-19. Study at large: Acute-phase and convalescent COVID-19 samples originated in the United States, Italy and Spain. T cells, B-cell-depleted T cells, or PBMCs provided the cDNA or gDNA that served as material.

In its sample, this clone was seen once. Measured with immunoSEQ multiplex PCR; TCRdb has only the in-frame clones, and not every one. Of 200,000 to 250,000 clones in the sample, 75% to 90% were seen once. The origin of this receptor is a woman aged 18-35 years in a cohort exposed to, infected with or recovered from COVID-19 (not recorded which). Material for sequencing was PBMCs or T cells enriched from blood (not recorded which).

The CDR3 sequence: CASSPFSGSTDTQYF. CDR3 nucleotide sequence: TGTGCCAGCAGCCCATTCTCGGGTAGCACAGATACGCAGTATTTT. This rearrangement joins TRBV11-2 to TRBJ2-3, with D uncertain. This CDR3 spans 15 amino acids. V was pared by 5 bases and J by 0 bases, with 12 bases between. The germline V gene encodes CDR1 SGHAT and CDR2 FQNNGV. The entire variable domain, with the rest obtained from reference TRBV11-2 and TRBJ2-3, is as follows: EAGVAQSPRYKIIEKRQSVAFWCNPISGHATLYWYQQILGQGPKLLIQFQNNGVVDDSQLPKDRFSAERLKGVDSTLKIQPAKLEDSAVYLCASSPFSGSTDTQYFGPGTRLTVL.